This T cell receptor beta chain was profiled in a study of OX40 agonist ivuxolimab in advanced cancers. Study information: Three partial responders included one hepatocellular carcinoma patient and two cutaneous melanoma patients. Study results and caveats: At 0.1 to 3.0 mg/kg, CD4+ and CD8+ blood T cells expanded clonally by week 6. CD8+ T cells (on average) carried more expanded clones than CD4+ T cells. Clonal expansion in partial responders at 0.1-3.0 mg/kg ranked among the lowest.

Points on this clone: The antigen is not known.

The repertoire was sequenced with immunoSEQ multiplex PCR; TCRdb's copy has only in-frame clones and lacks some. Of tens of thousands of clones in the sample, approximately 90% were seen once. This CDR3 is 10 amino acids long. V dropped 5 bases and J dropped 4 bases, with 2 bases sitting between them. CDR1 is SGHAT and CDR2 is FQNNGV in the germline V gene. The chain employs TRBV11-2 and TRBJ1-1; D unclear. This TCR was sampled from an adult with an advanced solid tumor such as melanoma, head and neck, liver or kidney cancer. Sequencing was performed on CD4+ or CD8+ T cells sorted from blood, taken in a trial of the OX40 agonist ivuxolimab. The CDR3 DNA reads TGTGCCAGCAGCACCACTGAAGCTTTCTTT. Translating it yields CASSTTEAFF.